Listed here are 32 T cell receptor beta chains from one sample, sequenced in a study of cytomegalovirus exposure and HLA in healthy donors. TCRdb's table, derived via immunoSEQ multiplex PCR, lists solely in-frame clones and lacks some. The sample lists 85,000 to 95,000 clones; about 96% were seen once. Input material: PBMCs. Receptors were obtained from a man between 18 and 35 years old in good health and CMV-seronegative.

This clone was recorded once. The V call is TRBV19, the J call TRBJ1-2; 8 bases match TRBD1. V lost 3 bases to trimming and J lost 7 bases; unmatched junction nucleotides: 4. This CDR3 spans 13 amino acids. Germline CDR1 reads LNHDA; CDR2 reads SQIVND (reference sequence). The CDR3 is CASSIQGAGGYTF. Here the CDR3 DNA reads TGTGCCAGTAGTATCCAGGGGGCGGGTGGCTACACCTTC.

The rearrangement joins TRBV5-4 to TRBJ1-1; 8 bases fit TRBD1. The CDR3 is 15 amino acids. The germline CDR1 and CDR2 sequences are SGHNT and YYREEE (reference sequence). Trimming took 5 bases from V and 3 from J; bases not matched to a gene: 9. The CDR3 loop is CASRPGGTTDTEAFF. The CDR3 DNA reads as TGTGCCAGCAGACCAGGGGGCACTACAGACACTGAAGCTTTCTTT.

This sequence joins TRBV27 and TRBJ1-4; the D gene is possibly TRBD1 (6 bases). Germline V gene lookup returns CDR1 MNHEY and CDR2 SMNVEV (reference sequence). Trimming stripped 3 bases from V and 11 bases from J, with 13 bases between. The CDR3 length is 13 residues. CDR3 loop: CASSLPQGRKLFF. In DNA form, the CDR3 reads TGTGCCAGCAGTTTGCCACAGGGAAGGAAACTGTTTTTT.

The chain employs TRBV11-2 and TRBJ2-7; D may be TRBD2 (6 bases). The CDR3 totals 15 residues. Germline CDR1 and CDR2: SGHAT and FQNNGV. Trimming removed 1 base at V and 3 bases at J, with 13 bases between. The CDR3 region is CASSLAGRLNYEQYF. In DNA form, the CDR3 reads TGTGCCAGCAGCTTAGCAGGGAGGTTGAACTACGAGCAGTACTTC.

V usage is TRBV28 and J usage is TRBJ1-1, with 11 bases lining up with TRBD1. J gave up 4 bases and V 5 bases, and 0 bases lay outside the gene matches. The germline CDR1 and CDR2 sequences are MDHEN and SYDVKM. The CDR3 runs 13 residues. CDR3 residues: CASSGQGATEAFF. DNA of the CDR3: TGTGCCAGCAGTGGACAGGGGGCCACTGAAGCTTTCTTT.

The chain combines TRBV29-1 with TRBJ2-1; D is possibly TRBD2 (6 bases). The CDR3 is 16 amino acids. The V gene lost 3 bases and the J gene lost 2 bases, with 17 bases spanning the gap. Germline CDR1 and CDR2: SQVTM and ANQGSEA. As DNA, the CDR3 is TGCAGCGTTGATAGTCCGACGGGAGACGCCTACAATGAGCAGTTCTTC. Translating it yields CSVDSPTGDAYNEQFF.

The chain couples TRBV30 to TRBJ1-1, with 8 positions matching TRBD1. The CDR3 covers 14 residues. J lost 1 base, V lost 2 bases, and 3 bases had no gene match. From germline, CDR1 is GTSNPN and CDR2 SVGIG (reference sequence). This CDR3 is CAWSTGQGNTEAFF. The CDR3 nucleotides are TGTGCCTGGAGTACCGGACAGGGGAACACTGAAGCTTTCTTT.

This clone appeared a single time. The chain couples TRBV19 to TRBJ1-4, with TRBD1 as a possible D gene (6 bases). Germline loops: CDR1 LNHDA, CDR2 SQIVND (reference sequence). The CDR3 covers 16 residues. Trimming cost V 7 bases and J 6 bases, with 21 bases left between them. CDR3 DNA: TGTGCCAGTACCTCGGTTGGGGGCAGGGATGATGAAAAACTGTTTTTT. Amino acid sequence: CASTSVGGRDDEKLFF.

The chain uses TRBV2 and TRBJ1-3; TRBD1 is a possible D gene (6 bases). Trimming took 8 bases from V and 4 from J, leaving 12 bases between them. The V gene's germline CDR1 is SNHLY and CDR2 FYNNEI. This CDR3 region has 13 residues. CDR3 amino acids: CASGGANGNTIYF. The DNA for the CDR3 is TGTGCCAGCGGGGGGGCTAACGGAAACACCATATATTTT.

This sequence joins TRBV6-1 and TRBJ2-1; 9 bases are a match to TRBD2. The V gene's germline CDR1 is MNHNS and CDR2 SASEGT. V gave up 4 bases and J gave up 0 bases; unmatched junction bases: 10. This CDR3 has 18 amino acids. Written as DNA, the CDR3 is TGTGCCAGCAGTGTTTTGGCGGGAGGGGACAGCTCCTACAATGAGCAGTTCTTC. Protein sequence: CASSVLAGGDSSYNEQFF.

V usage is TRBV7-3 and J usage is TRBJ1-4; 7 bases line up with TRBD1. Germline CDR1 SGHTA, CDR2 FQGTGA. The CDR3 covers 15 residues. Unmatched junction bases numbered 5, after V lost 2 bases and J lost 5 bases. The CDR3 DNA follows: TGTGCCAGCAGCTTAGAGGGGGCCGCGAATGAAAAACTGTTTTTT. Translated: CASSLEGAANEKLFF.

The CDR3 nucleotides read TGCGCCAGCAGCTCCCGGGACAGCCCATTAAACACCGGGGAGCTGTTTTTT. This translates into CASSSRDSPLNTGELFF. J is TRBJ2-2 and V is TRBV5-1, with 7 positions matching TRBD1. With V trimmed by 3 bases and J by 2 bases, 10 bases remained unmatched. The germline CDR1 and CDR2 sequences are SGHRS and YFSETQ. This CDR3 is built from 17 residues.

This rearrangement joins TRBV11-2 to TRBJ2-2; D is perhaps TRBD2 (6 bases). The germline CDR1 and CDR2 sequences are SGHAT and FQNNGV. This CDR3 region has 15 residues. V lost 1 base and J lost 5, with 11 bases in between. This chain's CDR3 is CASSLGGGKTGELFF. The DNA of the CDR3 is TGTGCCAGCAGCTTAGGAGGAGGGAAGACCGGGGAGCTGTTTTTT.

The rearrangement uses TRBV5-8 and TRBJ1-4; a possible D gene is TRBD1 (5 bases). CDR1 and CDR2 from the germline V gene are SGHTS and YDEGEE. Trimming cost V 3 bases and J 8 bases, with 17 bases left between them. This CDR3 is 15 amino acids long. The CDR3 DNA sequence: TGTGCCAGCAGCTCAGGACTTCGGGGGTTGGAAAAACTGTTTTTT. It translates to CASSSGLRGLEKLFF.

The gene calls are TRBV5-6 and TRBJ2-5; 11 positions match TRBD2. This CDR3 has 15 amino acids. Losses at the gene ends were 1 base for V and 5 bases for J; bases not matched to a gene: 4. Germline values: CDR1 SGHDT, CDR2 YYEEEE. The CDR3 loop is CASSLTLAGVETQYF. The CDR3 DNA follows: TGTGCCAGCAGCTTGACACTAGCGGGAGTGGAGACCCAGTACTTC.

The CDR3 region is CASSSTSVMPYEQYF. Here the CDR3 DNA reads TGTGCCAGCAGTTCGACTAGCGTTATGCCCTACGAGCAGTACTTC. The rearrangement joins TRBV28 to TRBJ2-7; the match to TRBD2 covers 8 bases. V shed 4 bases and J 2 bases; nucleotides not matched to a gene: 7. Looked up from germline, CDR1 is MDHEN and CDR2 is SYDVKM. This CDR3 is 15 amino acids long.

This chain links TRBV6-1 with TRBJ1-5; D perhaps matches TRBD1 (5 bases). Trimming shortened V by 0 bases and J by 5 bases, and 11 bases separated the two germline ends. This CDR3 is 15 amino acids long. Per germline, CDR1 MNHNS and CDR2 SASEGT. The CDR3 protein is CASSEAGGYYQPQHF. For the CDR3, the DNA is TGTGCCAGCAGTGAAGCGGGGGGTTACTATCAGCCCCAGCATTTT.

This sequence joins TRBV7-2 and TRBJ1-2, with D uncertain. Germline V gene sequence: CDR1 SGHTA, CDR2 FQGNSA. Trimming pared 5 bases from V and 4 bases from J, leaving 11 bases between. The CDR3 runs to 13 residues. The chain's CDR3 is CASSRPGFYGYTF. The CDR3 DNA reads TGTGCCAGCAGCCGGCCGGGGTTCTATGGCTACACCTTC.

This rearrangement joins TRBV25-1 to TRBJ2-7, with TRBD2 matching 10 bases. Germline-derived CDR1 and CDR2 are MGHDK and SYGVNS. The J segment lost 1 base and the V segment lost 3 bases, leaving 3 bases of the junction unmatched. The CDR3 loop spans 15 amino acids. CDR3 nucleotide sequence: TGTGCCAGCAGTGACTCACTAGCGGGGTCCTACGAGCAGTACTTC. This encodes CASSDSLAGSYEQYF.

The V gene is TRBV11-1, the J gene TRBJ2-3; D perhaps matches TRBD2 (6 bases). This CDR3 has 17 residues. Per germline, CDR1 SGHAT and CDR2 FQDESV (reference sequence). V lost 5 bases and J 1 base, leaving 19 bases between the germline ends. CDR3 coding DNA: TGTGCCAGCAGCCCTTTTTTCGCTAGCGAAGGCACAGATACGCAGTATTTT. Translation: CASSPFFASEGTDTQYF. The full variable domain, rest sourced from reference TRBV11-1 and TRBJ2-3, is EAEVAQSPRYKITEKSQAVAFWCDPISGHATLYWYRQILGQGPELLVQFQDESVVDDSQLPKDRFSAERLKGVDSTLKIQPAELGDSAMYLCASSPFFASEGTDTQYFGPGTRLTVL.

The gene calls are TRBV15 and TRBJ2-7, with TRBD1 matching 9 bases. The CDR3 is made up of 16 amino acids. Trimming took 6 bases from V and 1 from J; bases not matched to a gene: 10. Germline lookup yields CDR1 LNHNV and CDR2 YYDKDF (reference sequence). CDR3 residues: CATRVSRGTGSYEQYF. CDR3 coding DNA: TGTGCCACCAGGGTTAGTCGTGGGACAGGGTCCTACGAGCAGTACTTC.

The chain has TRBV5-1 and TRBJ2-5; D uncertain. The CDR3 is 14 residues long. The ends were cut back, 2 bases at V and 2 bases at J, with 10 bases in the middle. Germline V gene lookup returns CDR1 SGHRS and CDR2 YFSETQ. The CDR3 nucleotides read TGCGCCAGCAGCTTAGGCGGCGGACAAGAGACCCAGTACTTC. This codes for CASSLGGGQETQYF.

In nucleotides, the CDR3 is TGTGCCTGGAGTCCGAAACTAGCGGGGGTACAAGAGACCCAGTACTTC. Translated: CAWSPKLAGVQETQYF. The genes are TRBV30 and TRBJ2-5; TRBD2 matches 11 bases. CDR1 is GTSNPN, CDR2 SVGIG, per germline (reference sequence). The V segment lost 2 bases and the J segment 2 bases; nucleotides outside the gene matches: 7. This CDR3 comprises 16 residues. The whole variable domain, remainder taken from reference TRBV30 and TRBJ2-5, is SQTIHQWPATLVQPVGSPLSLECTVEGTSNPNLYWYRQAAGRGLQLLFYSVGIGQISSEVPQNLSASRPQDRQFILSSKKLLLSDSGFYLCAWSPKLAGVQETQYFGPGTRLLVL.

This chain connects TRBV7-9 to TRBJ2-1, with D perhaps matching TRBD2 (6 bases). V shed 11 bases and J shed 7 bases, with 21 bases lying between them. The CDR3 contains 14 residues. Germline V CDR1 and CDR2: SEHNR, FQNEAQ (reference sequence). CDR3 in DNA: TGTGCCGGTCGCGGGACGCCCGTCCCAAATGAGCAGTTCTTC. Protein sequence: CAGRGTPVPNEQFF.

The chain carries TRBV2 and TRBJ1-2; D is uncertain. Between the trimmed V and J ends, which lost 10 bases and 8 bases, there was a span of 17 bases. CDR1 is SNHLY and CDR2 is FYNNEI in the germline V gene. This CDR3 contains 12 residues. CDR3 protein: CATLRLESGYTF. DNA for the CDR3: TGTGCCACTCTTAGATTGGAGAGCGGCTACACCTTC.

CDR3 sequence (DNA): TGCGCCAGCAGCCAGGGCCCCGGGACAGGGGGACCGAACACTGAAGCTTTCTTT. As protein: CASSQGPGTGGPNTEAFF. The chain is built from TRBV4-1 and TRBJ1-1, with TRBD1 matching 11 bases. V was pared by 3 bases and J by 1 base, with 10 bases of the junction left unmatched. Germline assignment: CDR1 MGHRA and CDR2 YSYEKL. CDR3 size: 18 residues.

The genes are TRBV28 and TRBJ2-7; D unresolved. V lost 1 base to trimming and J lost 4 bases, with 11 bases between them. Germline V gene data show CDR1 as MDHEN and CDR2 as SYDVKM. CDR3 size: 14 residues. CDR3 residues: CASSLSGAAYEQYF. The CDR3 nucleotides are TGTGCCAGCAGTTTATCTGGAGCAGCGTACGAGCAGTACTTC.

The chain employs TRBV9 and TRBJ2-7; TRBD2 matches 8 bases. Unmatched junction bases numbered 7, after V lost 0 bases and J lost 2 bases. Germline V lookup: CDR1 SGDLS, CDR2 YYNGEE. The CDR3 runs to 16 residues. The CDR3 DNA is TGTGCCAGCAGCGTAGGTCGGACTAGCCCGGCCTACGAGCAGTACGTC. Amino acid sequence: CASSVGRTSPAYEQYV.

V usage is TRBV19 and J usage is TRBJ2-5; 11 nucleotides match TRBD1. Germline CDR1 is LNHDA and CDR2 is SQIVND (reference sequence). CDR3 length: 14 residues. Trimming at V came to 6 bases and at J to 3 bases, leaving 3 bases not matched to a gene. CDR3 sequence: CASRDRGHEETQYF. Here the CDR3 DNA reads TGTGCCAGTAGGGACAGGGGGCATGAAGAGACCCAGTACTTC. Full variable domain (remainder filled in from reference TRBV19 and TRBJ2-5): DGGITQSPKYLFRKEGQNVTLSCEQNLNHDAMYWYRQDPGQGLRLIYYSQIVNDFQKGDIAEGYSVSREKKESFPLTVTSAQKNPTAFYLCASRDRGHEETQYFGPGTRLLVL.

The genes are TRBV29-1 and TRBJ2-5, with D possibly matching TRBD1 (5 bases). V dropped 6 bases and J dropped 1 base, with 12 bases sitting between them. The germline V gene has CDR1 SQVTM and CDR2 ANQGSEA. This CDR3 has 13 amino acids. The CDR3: CSVPGDSQETQYF. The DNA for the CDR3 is TGCAGCGTACCCGGTGACAGCCAAGAGACCCAGTACTTC.

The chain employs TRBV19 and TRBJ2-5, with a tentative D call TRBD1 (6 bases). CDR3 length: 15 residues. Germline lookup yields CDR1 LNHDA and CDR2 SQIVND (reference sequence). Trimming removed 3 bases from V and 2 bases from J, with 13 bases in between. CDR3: CASSIYPGQQETQYF. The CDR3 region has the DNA TGTGCCAGTAGTATTTATCCGGGACAACAAGAGACCCAGTACTTC.

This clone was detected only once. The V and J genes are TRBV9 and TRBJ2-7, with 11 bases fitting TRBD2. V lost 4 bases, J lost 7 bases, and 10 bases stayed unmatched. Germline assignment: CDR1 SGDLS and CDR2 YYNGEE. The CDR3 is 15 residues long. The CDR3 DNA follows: TGTGCCAGCAGCACATCTAGCGGGGGGCGGGAAGAGCAGTACTTC. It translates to CASSTSSGGREEQYF.